This T cell receptor (beta chain) originates from a study of human T cells and chemical hapten exposure. Overall study: Sensitization employed 2% DPC on approximately 2 cm by approximately 2 cm of upper inner arm skin.

It was the library that attached unique molecular identifiers to individual cDNA molecules. TCRdb recomputed calls from the RACE reads with MiXCR, one row per CDR3 protein. This sample has 85,000 to 100,000 distinct CDR3 sequences, with 25% to 35% found just once. CDR1 is SGHDT and CDR2 is YYEEEE in the germline V gene. The CDR3 is 15 amino acids. V lost 3 bases, J lost 6 bases, and 5 bases stayed unmatched. As to this clonotype: Its specificity is unknown.

Study outcomes and limitations: Controls formed significantly fewer large CDR3 similarity clusters than expanded TCRs did.

Time point reported: patch test 3, about 24 weeks after DPC sensitization. Described treatment: therapeutic diphenylcyclopropenone sensitization with weekly scalp DPC. J is TRBJ2-4 and V is TRBV5-6, with 11 nucleotides matching TRBD1. This receptor was taken from a man in his forties with alopecia areata. Some clones in this sample may be carry-over from other donors' samples. The sample was whole blood, taken in connection with sensitization to the hapten diphenylcyclopropenone (DPC). The CDR3 nucleotides are TGTGCCAGCAGCTCCCGGGACAGGGGGTCAAACATTCAGTACTTC. Amino acid sequence: CASSSRDRGSNIQYF.